This T cell receptor beta chain is drawn from a study of cytomegalovirus exposure and HLA in healthy donors. A note on this clone: As yet, its antigen is unknown.

PCR amplification relied on 60 Vbeta primers (plus 13 Jbeta primers). Authors' methods: An analysis performed later counted 73 million or so unique TCR beta chains (around 11 million of them shared). The repertoire was sequenced with immunoSEQ multiplex PCR; TCRdb's copy has only in-frame clones and lacks some. V and J calls and clone size are given by that table; D and trimming were obtained from the DNA. The listing contains 80,000 to 95,000 clones. Study-wide results and limits: Later analysis placed DRB1 highest and HLA-C lowest in TCR association rates, which differed by HLA locus. It was approximately 160 TCR beta chains that were listed as cytomegalovirus-associated.

Germline CDR1 and CDR2: SGHVS and FQNEAQ. The CDR3 is 17 amino acids. The clonotype comes from a man aged 50 to 59 in good health and CMV-seropositive. Sequenced: PBMCs. The V call is TRBV7-8, the J call TRBJ2-5; 16 nucleotides agree with TRBD2. The DNA matches TRBJ2-7 better at its end, which makes the J call doubtful. The CDR3 DNA is TGTGCCAGCAGCTTAGCGGGACTAGCGGGAGGGCCCGGCGAGCAGTACTTC. Translating gives CASSLAGLAGGPGEQYF.